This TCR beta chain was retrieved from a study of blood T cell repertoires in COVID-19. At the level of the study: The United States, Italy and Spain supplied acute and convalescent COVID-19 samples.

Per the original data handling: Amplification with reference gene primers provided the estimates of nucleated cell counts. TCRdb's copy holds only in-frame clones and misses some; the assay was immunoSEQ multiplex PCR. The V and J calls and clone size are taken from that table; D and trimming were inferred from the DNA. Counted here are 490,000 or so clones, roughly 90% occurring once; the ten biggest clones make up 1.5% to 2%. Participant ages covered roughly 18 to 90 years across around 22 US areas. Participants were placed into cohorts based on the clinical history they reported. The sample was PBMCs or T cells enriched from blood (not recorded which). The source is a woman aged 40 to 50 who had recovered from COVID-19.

CDR3 residues: CASSTNRNPGNTIYF. The CDR3 DNA follows: TGTGCCAGCAGTACCAACAGGAATCCTGGAAACACCATATATTTT. The rearrangement joins TRBV6-5 to TRBJ1-3; D is perhaps TRBD1 (5 bases). CDR1 is MNHEY and CDR2 is SVGAGI in the germline V gene. This CDR3 has 15 amino acids. Trimming pared 5 bases from V and 2 bases from J, leaving 13 bases between.